These 20 T cell receptor beta chains were all obtained from the same sample, sequenced in a study of CXCR3-negative and CXCR3-positive naive CD8 T cells. It was by 5' RACE with UMI labels that the TRB cDNA libraries were prepared. TCRdb reprocessed the 5' RACE reads, keeping one entry per CDR3 protein, no DNA. This table lists about 28,000 distinct CDR3 sequences. Sample: memory CD8+ T cells from blood. The receptors stem from a human donor in good health. Some clones in this sample may be carry-over from other donors' samples.

The CDR3 sequence is CSARTWAIPLNTEAFF. J is TRBJ1-1 and V is TRBV20-1. Germline-derived CDR1 and CDR2 are DFQATT and SNEGSKA (reference sequence). The CDR3 loop spans 16 amino acids.

The chain is built from TRBV6-6 and TRBJ1-2. CDR1 and CDR2 (germline): MNHNY, SVGAGI (reference sequence). The CDR3 sequence is 13 residues long. CDR3 sequence: CASAQTAAYGYTF.

The chain links TRBV7-2 to TRBJ1-2; TCRdb selects TRBD1, and the lack of DNA leaves this call unchecked. The germline V gene has CDR1 SGHTA and CDR2 FQGNSA. This CDR3 comprises 11 residues. The CDR3 sequence is CASSLGPDYTF.

The V call is TRBV6-2 or TRBV6-3, the J call TRBJ2-7; with no DNA, the TCRdb D assignment of TRBD1 cannot be verified. The CDR3 consists of 12 residues. Germline assignment: CDR1 MNHEY and CDR2 SVGEGT. CDR3: CASSYTPTGQYF.

This chain joins TRBV5-6 and TRBJ1-5; TCRdb selects TRBD1, and the lack of DNA leaves this call unchecked. Germline V gene lookup returns CDR1 SGHDT and CDR2 YYEEEE. CDR3 length: 14 amino acids. The CDR3 sequence is CASSFWGLYQPQHF.

This chain uses TRBV6-2 or TRBV6-3 with TRBJ2-7; TCRdb's D call, TRBD2, is unchecked because there is no DNA. The CDR3 is 14 amino acids. Germline V lookup: CDR1 MNHEY, CDR2 SVGEGT. CDR3 residues: CASRTSGPGYEQYF.

This clonotype is medium-sized by frequency. The chain's CDR3 is CASSQDSAGGPDTQYF. The chain joins TRBV4-2 to TRBJ2-3; the D gene TCRdb calls, TRBD2, cannot be checked with no DNA. This CDR3 contains 16 residues. The germline gives CDR1 LGHNA, CDR2 YNFKEQ.

The genes are TRBV3-1 and TRBJ2-1; TCRdb selects TRBD2, and the lack of DNA leaves this call unchecked. CDR1 is LGHDT, CDR2 YNNKEL, per germline (reference sequence). The CDR3 has 15 residues. CDR3 loop: CASSQELAGADEQFF.

This chain uses TRBV11-3 with TRBJ2-5. The germline V gene encodes CDR1 SGHNT and CDR2 YENEEA. The CDR3 is made up of 13 amino acids. CDR3 residues: CASSLGVGETQYF.

The rearrangement uses TRBV2 and TRBJ2-1; TCRdb picks TRBD1, but there is no DNA to check that call. The CDR3 length is 11 residues. Germline loops: CDR1 SNHLY, CDR2 FYNNEI. This CDR3 is CASYRVNEQFF.

The rearrangement links TRBV12-3 or TRBV12-4 to TRBJ2-3; the TRBD2 assignment by TCRdb is unverifiable without DNA. The CDR3 has 15 amino acids. This CDR3 reads CASSPLAASTDTQYF.

The J gene is TRBJ2-1, the V gene TRBV28; TCRdb's D call, TRBD2, is unchecked because there is no DNA. Germline CDR1 and CDR2: MDHEN and SYDVKM. This CDR3 has 16 residues. The CDR3 region is CASTLIPGPVRNEQFF.

The rearrangement links TRBV20-1 to TRBJ1-2; TCRdb picks TRBD1, but there is no DNA to check that call. Germline loops: CDR1 DFQATT, CDR2 SNEGSKA (reference sequence). CDR3 length: 18 amino acids. CDR3 protein: CSAELGHTLWASNYGYTF.

By frequency, this clonotype registers medium-sized. This CDR3 is CAWRGLTSSYEQYF. The chain combines TRBV30 with TRBJ2-7; the TRBD2 assignment by TCRdb is unverifiable without DNA. The CDR3 is made up of 14 amino acids. Germline V gene data show CDR1 as GTSNPN and CDR2 as SVGIG (reference sequence).

The chain carries TRBV6-2 or TRBV6-3 and TRBJ2-3; checking the TCRdb D call of TRBD2 is not possible without DNA. The CDR3 totals 15 residues. Germline V gene data show CDR1 as MNHEY and CDR2 as SVGEGT. The CDR3 spells CASTLLAVSTDTQYF.

Measured by frequency, this clonotype is medium-sized. V is TRBV18 and J is TRBJ2-7; TCRdb selects TRBD1, and the lack of DNA leaves this call unchecked. CDR1 and CDR2 (germline): KGHSH, LQKENI. There are 15 residues in the CDR3. The CDR3 reads CASSPRDRDSYEQYF.

This chain connects TRBV7-6 to TRBJ2-5; TCRdb proposes TRBD2, but this gene call is untestable without DNA. The CDR3 is 16 amino acids. The germline gives CDR1 SGHVS, CDR2 FNYEAQ. CDR3 amino acids: CASAKTLAGEQETQYF.

CDR3 sequence reads: CASRDGAETQYF. V and J are TRBV2 and TRBJ2-5; TCRdb indicates TRBD1, and absent DNA this call remains unverified. The CDR3 runs to 12 residues. Germline lookup yields CDR1 SNHLY and CDR2 FYNNEI.

This sequence joins TRBV20-1 and TRBJ1-1. The CDR3 length is 12 residues. From germline, CDR1 is DFQATT and CDR2 SNEGSKA (reference sequence). CDR3 amino acids: CSATISDAEAFF.

The chain uses TRBV7-6 and TRBJ2-2; TCRdb reports TRBD1, a call that lacks DNA to check it against. Germline CDR1 is SGHVS and CDR2 is FNYEAQ. This CDR3 is built from 16 residues. The CDR3 loop is CASSPGGLLNTGELFF.